Listed below are T cell receptor beta chains from one sample, sequenced in a study of T cell responses to AZD1222 COVID-19 vaccine. The data were produced by immunoSEQ multiplex PCR, yet TCRdb's version contains in-frame clones alone and is incomplete. The top ten clones hold 3.3% of a sample with around 100,000 clones, more than 75% of them seen once. The sample in question was peripheral blood, obtained 28 days after the second dose of the MenACWY control vaccine. The origin of the receptors is an adult who received the MenACWY meningococcal vaccine as a control. Both conserved end residues are part of each CDR3. The D gene is left open where the match is weak. Clone size is stated in some rows and not others, as once, few, many or a class when expanded.

abundance: .; v_gene: TRBV7-8; d_gene: .; j_gene: TRBJ1-6; CDR3nt: TGTGCCAGCAGCGTAAACAGGTTATCACCCCTCCACTTT; CDR3aa: CASSVNRLSPLHF
abundance: few; v_gene: TRBV5-1; d_gene: TRBD1; j_gene: TRBJ1-2; CDR3nt: TGCGCCAGCAGCCTCTCTGACAGGGGGAGTGGCTACACCTTC; CDR3aa: CASSLSDRGSGYTF
abundance: .; v_gene: TRBV7-6; d_gene: .; j_gene: TRBJ2-5; CDR3nt: TGTGCCAGCAGCTTAGGTTGGGGGGCCGAGACCCAGTACTTC; CDR3aa: CASSLGWGAETQYF
abundance: .; v_gene: TRBV24-1; d_gene: .; j_gene: TRBJ1-6; CDR3nt: TGTGCCACCAGTGAAGGGGAGGGTTCACCCCTCCACTTT; CDR3aa: CATSEGEGSPLHF
abundance: once; v_gene: TRBV5-1; d_gene: .; j_gene: TRBJ1-2; CDR3nt: TGCGCCAGCAGCTTGTGGACGGCCTATGGCTACACCTTC; CDR3aa: CASSLWTAYGYTF
abundance: .; v_gene: TRBV7-3; d_gene: TRBD2; j_gene: TRBJ2-1; CDR3nt: TGTGCCAGCAGCGTTAGACTAGCGGGGGCCATTCGGGATGAGCAGTTCTTC; CDR3aa: CASSVRLAGAIRDEQFF
abundance: .; v_gene: TRBV7-8; d_gene: .; j_gene: TRBJ1-1; CDR3nt: TGTGCCAGCAGCCTTCGGGCTGAGAACACTGAAGCTTTCTTT; CDR3aa: CASSLRAENTEAFF
abundance: .; v_gene: TRBV7-2; d_gene: TRBD2; j_gene: TRBJ2-4; CDR3nt: TGTGCCAGCAGCTTAGGTGCGGGGGACAAAAACATTCAGTACTTC; CDR3aa: CASSLGAGDKNIQYF
abundance: .; v_gene: TRBV4-1; d_gene: TRBD1; j_gene: TRBJ1-1; CDR3nt: TGCGCCAGCAGCCAAGTATACCGAGACAGGGTAACAGGGGTGAACACTGAAGCTTTCTTT; CDR3aa: CASSQVYRDRVTGVNTEAFF
abundance: once; v_gene: TRBV6-5; d_gene: .; j_gene: TRBJ2-7; CDR3nt: TGTGCCAGCAGCAGGGGACGGAGCCCCCATTACGAGCAGTACTTC; CDR3aa: CASSRGRSPHYEQYF
abundance: once; v_gene: TRBV30; d_gene: .; j_gene: TRBJ1-2; CDR3nt: TGTGCCTGGAGTGTCTCTCCTTATGGCTACACCTTC; CDR3aa: CAWSVSPYGYTF
abundance: .; v_gene: TRBV18; d_gene: TRBD1; j_gene: TRBJ2-1; CDR3nt: TGTGCCAGCTCACCACTTCCGACAGGGGGAAGGGGTGAGCAGTTCTTC; CDR3aa: CASSPLPTGGRGEQFF
abundance: .; v_gene: TRBV5-4; d_gene: .; j_gene: TRBJ1-2; CDR3nt: TGTGCCAGCAGCTCCCCCGACGGATCCTATGGCTACACCTTC; CDR3aa: CASSSPDGSYGYTF
abundance: .; v_gene: TRBV3-1/TRBV3-2; d_gene: .; j_gene: TRBJ2-6; CDR3nt: TGTGCCAGCAGCCAAGATTCGAGTCCCTCTGGGGCCAACGTCCTGACTTTC; CDR3aa: CASSQDSSPSGANVLTF
abundance: few; v_gene: TRBV7-9; d_gene: .; j_gene: TRBJ1-6; CDR3nt: TGTGCCAGCAGCTCCAAAAGGTCCTCGGGCGTCTCCTATAATTCACCCCTCCACTTT; CDR3aa: CASSSKRSSGVSYNSPLHF
abundance: .; v_gene: TRBV3-1/TRBV3-2; d_gene: .; j_gene: TRBJ2-7; CDR3nt: TGTGCCAGCAGCCAAGCAGGGAATAACGAGCAGTACTTC; CDR3aa: CASSQAGNNEQYF
abundance: few; v_gene: TRBV1; d_gene: .; j_gene: TRBJ2-1; CDR3nt: TGCACCAGCAGCCAAGTCGCCAGGGGAGGGGATGAGCAGTTCTTC; CDR3aa: CTSSQVARGGDEQFF
abundance: once; v_gene: TRBV5-8; d_gene: .; j_gene: TRBJ2-7; CDR3nt: TGTGCCAGCAGCCCTGATACTCAGAACGAGCAGTACTTC; CDR3aa: CASSPDTQNEQYF
abundance: .; v_gene: TRBV7-9; d_gene: .; j_gene: TRBJ1-4; CDR3nt: TGTGCCAGCAGCTTAGTTAGGGGTGCTAATGAAAAACTGTTTTTT; CDR3aa: CASSLVRGANEKLFF
abundance: .; v_gene: TRBV6-5; d_gene: .; j_gene: TRBJ1-4; CDR3nt: TGTGCCAGCAGTTACTCGGGTGAAAAACTGTTTTTT; CDR3aa: CASSYSGEKLFF
abundance: .; v_gene: TRBV10-3; d_gene: .; j_gene: TRBJ1-1; CDR3nt: TGTGCCATCAGTGAGTCGCAGGAGTCCGGTGAAGCTTTCTTT; CDR3aa: CAISESQESGEAFF
abundance: .; v_gene: TRBV24-1; d_gene: TRBD1; j_gene: TRBJ1-4; CDR3nt: TGTGCCACCAGCACCGACAGGGGCGTTTATGAAAAACTGTTTTTT; CDR3aa: CATSTDRGVYEKLFF
abundance: .; v_gene: TRBV5-1; d_gene: TRBD1; j_gene: TRBJ1-5; CDR3nt: TGCGCCAGCAGCCCCGGACAGGGAAGCAATCAGCCCCAGCATTTT; CDR3aa: CASSPGQGSNQPQHF
abundance: .; v_gene: TRBV7-2; d_gene: TRBD1; j_gene: TRBJ1-2; CDR3nt: TGTGCCAGCAGCCTAGGGGGGACAGGGGGCGAACTTGGCTACACCTTC; CDR3aa: CASSLGGTGGELGYTF
abundance: .; v_gene: TRBV18; d_gene: .; j_gene: TRBJ1-1; CDR3nt: TGTGCCAGCTCACCACTACCGACAGGCCAGAACACTGAAGCTTTCTTT; CDR3aa: CASSPLPTGQNTEAFF
abundance: .; v_gene: TRBV7-2; d_gene: TRBD2; j_gene: TRBJ2-7; CDR3nt: TGTGCCAGCAGCCAGCGGTGGGAGGGGTCCGGCGAGCAGTACTTC; CDR3aa: CASSQRWEGSGEQYF
abundance: .; v_gene: TRBV12-3/TRBV12-4; d_gene: .; j_gene: TRBJ1-6; CDR3nt: TGTGCCTGCGGACAACCGTATAATTCACCCCTCCACTTT; CDR3aa: CACGQPYNSPLHF
abundance: .; v_gene: TRBV3-1/TRBV3-2; d_gene: .; j_gene: TRBJ1-1; CDR3nt: TGTGCCAGCAGGGCGGACGGGCTGAACACTGAAGCTTTCTTT; CDR3aa: CASRADGLNTEAFF
abundance: .; v_gene: TRBV6-2/TRBV6-3; d_gene: .; j_gene: TRBJ1-6; CDR3nt: TGTGCCAGCAGTTCCCCGGCCGGAGTGAATTCACCCCTCCACTTT; CDR3aa: CASSSPAGVNSPLHF
abundance: .; v_gene: TRBV5-4; d_gene: .; j_gene: TRBJ2-3; CDR3nt: TGTGCCAGCAGCCCTAGGGGGTCCGTGTCGTCGGATACGCAGTATTTT; CDR3aa: CASSPRGSVSSDTQYF
abundance: .; v_gene: TRBV13; d_gene: .; j_gene: TRBJ2-7; CDR3nt: TGTGCCAGCAGCTTAGCTGGTGCGTCCAGCTCCTACGAGCAGTACTTC; CDR3aa: CASSLAGASSSYEQYF
abundance: .; v_gene: TRBV4-2; d_gene: TRBD2; j_gene: TRBJ2-2; CDR3nt: TGTGCCAGCAGCCCCCAGCGGACGCGGGGGAACGGGGAGCTGTTTTTT; CDR3aa: CASSPQRTRGNGELFF
abundance: .; v_gene: TRBV5-1; d_gene: TRBD1; j_gene: TRBJ2-2; CDR3nt: TGCGCCAGCAGCTTGGAGGGACAGGGGGTTAGGTCGGCCGGGGAGCTGTTTTTT; CDR3aa: CASSLEGQGVRSAGELFF
abundance: .; v_gene: TRBV7-8; d_gene: .; j_gene: TRBJ1-2; CDR3nt: TGTGCCAGCAGCCCCTATGAGGGGAGCTATGGCTACACCTTC; CDR3aa: CASSPYEGSYGYTF
abundance: .; v_gene: TRBV19; d_gene: .; j_gene: TRBJ2-5; CDR3nt: TGTGCCAGTAGTATCTCCCGGGGTAGGGGGGAGACCCAGTACTTC; CDR3aa: CASSISRGRGETQYF
abundance: .; v_gene: TRBV19; d_gene: .; j_gene: TRBJ1-3; CDR3nt: TGTGCCAGTAGTATGGCGCACGGAAACACCATATATTTT; CDR3aa: CASSMAHGNTIYF
abundance: .; v_gene: TRBV23-1; d_gene: .; j_gene: TRBJ2-2; CDR3nt: TGCGCCAGCAGTCACAAGGGGGCCGGGGAGCTGTTTTTT; CDR3aa: CASSHKGAGELFF
abundance: .; v_gene: TRBV5-1; d_gene: TRBD1; j_gene: TRBJ1-2; CDR3nt: TGCGCCAGCACGCCTTCGGGACAGGCCCTTCCTAACTATGGCTACACCTTC; CDR3aa: CASTPSGQALPNYGYTF
abundance: .; v_gene: TRBV3-1/TRBV3-2; d_gene: .; j_gene: TRBJ1-1; CDR3nt: TGTGCCAGCAGCCCGCTCCGCGGGGATGAAGCTTTCTTT; CDR3aa: CASSPLRGDEAFF
abundance: .; v_gene: TRBV28; d_gene: .; j_gene: TRBJ2-5; CDR3nt: TGTGCCAGCAGTTTATCAGGGACCCAGTACTTC; CDR3aa: CASSLSGTQYF
abundance: .; v_gene: TRBV3-1/TRBV3-2; d_gene: .; j_gene: TRBJ1-3; CDR3nt: TGTGCCAGCAGCCAGATGAGGAACTCTGGAAACACCATATATTTT; CDR3aa: CASSQMRNSGNTIYF
abundance: once; v_gene: TRBV24-1; d_gene: .; j_gene: TRBJ2-2; CDR3nt: TGTGCCACCAGTGATCAAGACTATGGGCCGGGCGGGGAGCTGTTTTTT; CDR3aa: CATSDQDYGPGGELFF
abundance: .; v_gene: TRBV12-5; d_gene: .; j_gene: TRBJ1-2; CDR3nt: TGTGCTAGTGGTTCCAGACTTGGCTACACCTTC; CDR3aa: CASGSRLGYTF
abundance: .; v_gene: TRBV18; d_gene: .; j_gene: TRBJ2-3; CDR3nt: TGTGCCAGCTCACCTGAGGCAGATACGCAGTATTTT; CDR3aa: CASSPEADTQYF